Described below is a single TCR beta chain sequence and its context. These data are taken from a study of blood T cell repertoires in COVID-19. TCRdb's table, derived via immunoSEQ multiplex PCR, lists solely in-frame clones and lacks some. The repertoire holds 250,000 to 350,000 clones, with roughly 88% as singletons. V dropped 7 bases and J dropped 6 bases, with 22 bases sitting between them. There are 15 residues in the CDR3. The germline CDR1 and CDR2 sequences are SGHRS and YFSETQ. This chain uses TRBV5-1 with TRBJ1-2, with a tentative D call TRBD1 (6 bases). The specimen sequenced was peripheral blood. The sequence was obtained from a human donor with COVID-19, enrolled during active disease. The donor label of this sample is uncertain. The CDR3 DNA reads TGCGCCAGCGACACCCTGGGGGGGGCACCTCATGGCTACACCTTC. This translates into CASDTLGGAPHGYTF. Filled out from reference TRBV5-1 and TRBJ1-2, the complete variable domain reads KAGVTQTPRYLIKTRGQQVTLSCSPISGHRSVSWYQQTPGQGLQFLFEYFSETQRNKGNFPGRFSGRQFSNSRSEMNVSTLELGDSALYLCASDTLGGAPHGYTFGSGTRLTVV.